This TCR beta chain emerged from a study of blood T cell repertoires in COVID-19. About the research overall: T cells, B-cell-depleted T cells, or PBMCs supplied cDNA or gDNA.

Generated by immunoSEQ multiplex PCR, the TCRdb table keeps only in-frame clones and is missing some. The sample lists around 200,000 clones; roughly 89% were seen once. Sequencing was done on a sample of PBMCs or T cells enriched from blood (not recorded which). The receptor was isolated from a middle-aged woman with acute COVID-19.

Written as DNA, the CDR3 is TGCGCCAGCAGCTTTACAGGGGTCAATGAGCAGTTCTTC. Translated: CASSFTGVNEQFF. The rearrangement uses TRBV5-1 and TRBJ2-1; TRBD1 matches 7 bases. The ends lost 2 bases at V and 6 bases at J; junction bases unmatched: 2. Per the germline V gene, CDR1 is SGHRS and CDR2 is YFSETQ. The CDR3 totals 13 residues.